The text below deals with one TCR beta chain. This clone showed up just once. There is no known antigen for this receptor. Base qualities are not at hand, and no much larger clone is one base apart. This entry is derived from a study of cytomegalovirus exposure and HLA in healthy donors (dated by TCRdb to about 2017). Background for the entire study: An earlier analysis of approximately 590 of the donors reported approximately 300 Gb of sequence data and 120 million or so unique TCR beta sequences from 150 million to 200 million T cells. An earlier analysis of 587 of the donors used high-throughput TCR beta sequencing to judge whether each TCR beta V gene segment behaved as functional or pseudogenic. Four to six DR-DQ haplotypes were handled as single units for association and clustering, since linkage in the cohort was strong. Both class I and class II loci were covered by HLA typing, at four-digit resolution. Besides the first cohort of some 670 subjects, a separate validation cohort made up of 120 different subjects was used. Rather than drawing on any new phenotypic data, the later analysis identified candidate immune exposures from TCR beta sequences and the way those sequences occurred across donors. Among roughly 400 genotyped donors of the cohort, an average of approximately 220,000 unique TCR beta nucleotide sequences was sequenced per donor, of which roughly 17% were non-productive. Every discovery cohort repertoire had been produced on one sequencing platform. A later analysis re-analyzed previously published TCR beta repertoires from 666 donors and added high-resolution HLA genotyping to study TCR occurrence patterns. The study combined high-throughput TCR immunosequencing, statistical association of individual TCRs with disease status, and machine learning to predict cytomegalovirus infection status. The aim of the study was to test whether cataloging public T cell receptors could identify signatures of past pathogen exposure. Among the roughly 390 genotyped donors, around 81% belonged to the genetic ancestry cluster associated with self-reported Caucasian donors. Using immunosequencing, the study profiled T cell repertoires from around 680 subjects and related those repertoires to cytomegalovirus serostatus. An early release covering 550 to 650 HLA-typed donors comprised around 300 gigabases of sequencing data and tens of millions of unique TCR sequences. Alongside the repertoire data, information on donor age, sex, ethnicity and CMV serostatus was compiled. In a later genetic analysis, genome-wide SNP genotypes for 398 of the 666 donors were used, and that subset was treated as a discovery cohort. Typing coverage varied by locus: about 620-640 donors for A, B, C, DRB1 and DQB1; roughly 500 for DQA1; 606 for DPA1; 400 to 480 for DPB1. The research as a whole found: Because HLA typing was missing for some donors at each locus, association tests included only the typed subset. Some IMGT-functional V segments, including TRBV6-2 and TRBV6-3, could not be told apart with the 87-base-pair reads, so those segments were excluded. The classifier was reported to diagnose cytomegalovirus status with high specificity and sensitivity in both the original and validation cohorts. According to a later analysis, parvovirus B19, influenza, CMV and Epstein-Barr virus appeared linked to several top co-occurrence clusters. In a later analysis, the rate of TCR association differed among HLA loci, with DRB1 alleles having the most associated TCRs and HLA-C alleles having the fewest. In a later genetic analysis, a missense DCLRE1C variant was associated with V-gene and J-gene trimming of TCR beta chains, and the association was replicated in an independent cohort. This cohort had only TCR beta chains sequenced, and the lack of alpha or paired-chain data limited which features could be detected. The sequencing pipeline was judged likely to have produced a cluster of highly shared sequence variants as a technical artifact. A further reported finding was that TCR beta sequences accurately predicted the HLA-A and HLA-B alleles for most subjects in the first cohort. Some 16 rarely observed V segments, including chromosome 9 orphons, were excluded from the earlier analysis of almost 600 of the donors because counts were too low. Specific HLA alleles were associated with about 17,000 TCR beta sequences at a false discovery rate of 0.05 in a later analysis. Sequencing depth was assumed to be roughly uniform across donors in the presence/absence analyses, though that assumption may not hold. When HLA alleles, especially DR and DQ, strongly co-occurred, TCR associations were difficult to assign to individual alleles. Compared with equally common non-associated chains, HLA-associated TCR beta chains in a later analysis were more clonally expanded and had lower generation probabilities. Correlated functional status among segregating V segments might be attributable to linkage disequilibrium, but an unknown experimental factor could not be ruled out. According to a later genetic analysis, donors in an Asian-associated ancestry cluster had fewer N-insertions in productive TCRs than the roughly 660-donor mean. Across donors, most TCR sequences were observed very rarely, whereas some public TCRs were present in many individuals. The authors suggested that the approach could potentially be generalized to other disease states and immunological phenotypes. A few of the identified cytomegalovirus-associated TCR beta chains were confirmed in vitro to be specific for cytomegalovirus antigens. The only immune exposure information available for the cohort was CMV serostatus. A later analysis found that most CMV-associated TCR beta chains appeared HLA-restricted, with HLA associations seemingly driven largely by CMV exposure. In an earlier analysis of around 600 of the donors, most TCR beta V segments appeared in productive rearrangements about 90% or about 30% of the time, broadly matching IMGT annotations. The study listed approximately 150 TCR beta chains as associated with cytomegalovirus.

Trimming costs V 6 bases and J 16 bases, and their ends lie 25 bases apart. Looking up the germline V gene yields CDR1 MDHEN and CDR2 SYDVKM. The CDR3 holds 14 amino acids from the cysteine to the phenylalanine. The only DNA kept is the CDR3, 42 bases in frame from the first base. In total, 500 to 700 healthy bone marrow donors made up the cohort. At the time of sampling, all cohort members were nominally healthy, though unrecorded immune exposures were likely present. The donor tested CMV seronegative and was one of the 352 seronegative cohort members. A peripheral blood sample was collected from each donor, and TCR beta sequencing was performed on peripheral blood mononuclear cells. The Qiagen DNeasy Blood Extraction Kit was used to extract genomic DNA from the blood cell samples. The protocol used for the library was the immunoSEQ multiplex PCR assay. The multiplex PCR relied on a mix of 60 forward primers for TCR Vbeta segments and 13 reverse primers for TCR Jbeta segments. A multiplex PCR assay on genomic DNA amplified the CDR3 region of rearranged TCR beta genes. The Illumina HiSeq System was used to sequence the amplified TCR beta libraries as 87-base-pair reads. In the original analysis: In a later analysis, some 80 million unique TCR beta chains were counted across the roughly 670 repertoires, and roughly 11 million of these chains were shared by at least two donors. A nearest-neighbor algorithm error-corrected the raw reads and collapsed the reads into unique sequences, merging closely related sequences to remove PCR and sequencing errors. V, D and J gene segments were assigned by aligning CDR3 sequences to IMGT reference sequences. For a sequence to be retained, a match of at least six nucleotides was required to both a V gene segment and a J gene segment. Rearrangements were called productive when the CDR3 lacked stop codons and stayed in frame with V and J; all others were non-productive. CDR3 was defined by IMGT convention, running from the second conserved V-encoded cysteine to the conserved J-encoded phenylalanine. The earlier analysis of 500 to 750 of the donors excluded any sequence lacking an unambiguous match to a single V gene segment. In an earlier analysis of 450 to 750 of the donors, a V segment was called functional when productive rearrangements were above 56.7%, and segregating when the standard deviation between donors exceeded 5%. To diagnose cytomegalovirus status from the catalog of TCR beta chain sequences, a statistical classification framework was built. V and J gene assignment, in a later analysis, came from comparing TCR nucleotide sequences with IMGT/GENE-DB human TR gene sequences. Using the TCRdist pipeline, a later analysis assigned CDR3 sequences along with most-parsimonious VDJ recombination scenarios. In a later analysis, each TCR beta chain was defined by its CDR3 amino acid sequence together with its V-gene family, and reads lacking a unique V-gene family were excluded. In a later analysis, around 650 highly shared, low-generation-probability nucleotide sequences were removed to address suspected cross-contamination and a sequencing artifact. In a later analysis, a clonal expansion index was calculated for each public chain from normalized within-repertoire ranks of inferred template counts. In a later analysis, generation probabilities were computed using a VDJ recombination model fitted to out-of-frame rearrangements, and the results were checked against IGoR. In a later analysis, TCR-TCR, TCR-HLA and TCR-CMV co-occurrence was scored with hypergeometric tests, and a repertoire-size bias correction was applied to TCR pairs. In a later analysis, false discovery rates were estimated by permuting HLA or CMV assignments 20 times. In a later analysis, co-occurring TCRs were grouped with DBSCAN, and TCRdist sequence similarity was added when clustering was performed within HLA-allele-positive subsets. Co-occurrence clustering excluded repertoires with fewer than 30,000 or more than 120,000 public chains, plus five with anomalous nucleotide sharing. The source is immuneACCESS, and TCRdb retained only in-frame sequences with V and J called. Part of the clones is not carried over; for the studies checked, unresolved V genes explain less than half of this, and the remainder is unexplained. Clonal size and the V and J genes are those of that table, whereas D and trimming came from the DNA. The sample table contains some 54,000 clones; only one count was recorded for around 84% of them. 6% of the sample is held by the ten biggest clonotypes.

The source of this sequence is a male donor in good health and CMV-seronegative. This chain joins TRBV28 to TRBJ1-5; TRBD1 might be the D gene, on 6 matching bases. The sample was PBMCs. The CDR3 sequence is CASSPGGGGGSPHF. The DNA reads TGTGCCAGCAGCCCGGGGGGGGGCGGGGGGTCACCCCATTTT.